These 27 T cell receptor beta chains were sequenced from one sample in a study of beta chain features in type 1 diabetes. Expressed TCRB transcripts were sequenced because the isolated RNA had all been reverse transcribed beforehand. Repertoires were generated with immunoSEQ multiplex PCR, while TCRdb's copy carries only in-frame clones and drops some. There are roughly 400,000 clones in the sample; about 15% occur only once, and roughly 0.04% lies in the top ten. Sequences were obtained from naive CD4+ T cells from blood. All receptors derive from a man aged 30-40 years in good health.

This clone was detected a few times. The chain combines TRBV19 with TRBJ2-3; D perhaps matches TRBD2 (6 bases). CDR3 length equals 14 residues. CDR1 is LNHDA, CDR2 SQIVND, per germline (reference sequence). Trimming shortened V by 2 bases and J by 7 bases, and 13 bases separated the two germline ends. CDR3 in DNA: TGTGCCAGTAGTATACCCGGGGGTCCGAATACGCAGTATTTT. This encodes CASSIPGGPNTQYF. Filled out from reference TRBV19 and TRBJ2-3, the complete variable domain reads DGGITQSPKYLFRKEGQNVTLSCEQNLNHDAMYWYRQDPGQGLRLIYYSQIVNDFQKGDIAEGYSVSREKKESFPLTVTSAQKNPTAFYLCASSIPGGPNTQYFGPGTRLTVL.

The chain joins TRBV5-1 to TRBJ2-5, with D unclear. CDR3 length equals 14 residues. Looked up from germline, CDR1 is SGHRS and CDR2 is YFSETQ. V dropped 7 bases and J dropped 0 bases, with 13 bases sitting between them. The chain's CDR3 is CASSGLGYQETQYF. Written as DNA, the CDR3 is TGCGCCAGCTCAGGCCTCGGGTACCAAGAGACCCAGTACTTC.

This chain links TRBV7-9 with TRBJ1-1, with 7 nucleotides matching TRBD1. The CDR3 has 14 amino acids. Germline values: CDR1 SEHNR, CDR2 FQNEAQ (reference sequence). V trimming: 4 bases; J trimming: 7 bases; junction bases outside the gene matches: 9. This chain's CDR3 is CASSSRTGADEAFF. CDR3 sequence (DNA): TGTGCCAGCAGCTCCAGAACAGGGGCGGATGAAGCTTTCTTT.

This clone was detected a few times. V is TRBV29-1 and J is TRBJ2-5, with TRBD2 matching 10 bases. The germline CDR1 and CDR2 sequences are SQVTM and ANQGSEA. CDR3 length: 16 residues. V trimming: 2 bases; J trimming: 3 bases; junction bases outside the gene matches: 9. In DNA, the CDR3 is TGCAGCGTTGAACGTAATAGCGGGGGGTCCGAAGAGACCCAGTACTTC. Translated, it gives CSVERNSGGSEETQYF.

This clone has just a few counts. CDR3 sequence (DNA): TGTGCTAGTGGTTTAATCGGCACAGATACGCAGTATTTT. Amino acid sequence: CASGLIGTDTQYF. V gene TRBV12-5 combines with J gene TRBJ2-3; D not resolved. Germline V lookup: CDR1 LGHNT, CDR2 FRNRAP. V was trimmed by 3 bases and J by 1 base, leaving 5 bases between them. This CDR3 is built from 13 residues.

J is TRBJ2-1 and V is TRBV9, with 10 nucleotides matching TRBD2. Germline V lookup: CDR1 SGDLS, CDR2 YYNGEE. This CDR3 is built from 16 residues. The J segment lost 12 bases and the V segment lost 2 bases, leaving 14 bases of the junction unmatched. The CDR3 DNA is TGTGCCAGCAGCGTGGATAGCGGGAGGTTCCCCTTCGGGCAGTTCTTC. Translation: CASSVDSGRFPFGQFF.

This clone was seen only a few times. This chain connects TRBV6-5 to TRBJ2-5; possibly TRBD2 for D (6 bases). Germline assignment: CDR1 MNHEY and CDR2 SVGAGI. Trimming shortened V by 0 bases and J by 2 bases, and 10 bases separated the two germline ends. The CDR3 is made up of 15 amino acids. The CDR3 is CASSYSGTLQETQYF. As DNA, the CDR3 is TGTGCCAGCAGTTACTCCGGGACTCTACAAGAGACCCAGTACTTC.

The chain recombines TRBV23-1 with TRBJ2-1; D ambiguous. TRBV23-1 is an ORF, and what it does is uncertain. The length of the CDR3 is 14 residues. V was cut by 7 bases and J by 4 bases, with 14 bases left in between. The chain's CDR3 is CASTLDGWYNEQFF. As DNA, the CDR3 is TGCGCCAGCACCTTGGATGGGTGGTACAATGAGCAGTTCTTC.

This clone was detected a few times. The chain joins TRBV7-2 to TRBJ2-7; weak D call: TRBD1 (6 bases). Germline V lookup: CDR1 SGHTA, CDR2 FQGNSA. Trimming took 5 bases from V and 3 from J, leaving 14 bases between them. The CDR3 runs to 14 residues. CDR3 in amino acids: CASSLYKGDYEQYV. The DNA of the CDR3 is TGTGCCAGCAGCCTATACAAGGGGGACTACGAGCAGTACGTC.

The rearrangement joins TRBV20-1 to TRBJ2-3, with D uncertain. Germline CDR1 reads DFQATT; CDR2 reads SNEGSKA (reference sequence). The CDR3 has 11 residues. Deletions cut 7 bases from V and 2 bases from J, with 7 bases between. The CDR3 DNA follows: TGCAGTGTCGAAGCCACAGATACGCAGTATTTT. This sequence encodes CSVEATDTQYF.

The chain couples TRBV6-5 to TRBJ1-3; D is possibly TRBD1 (5 bases). Looked up from germline, CDR1 is MNHEY and CDR2 is SVGAGI. The CDR3 loop spans 15 amino acids. Trimming took off 2 bases at V and 2 bases at J, with 10 bases between the two ends. CDR3 region: CASSYRGRAGNTIYF. Here the CDR3 DNA reads TGTGCCAGCAGTTACCGAGGCAGGGCTGGAAACACCATATATTTT.

The gene calls are TRBV15 and TRBJ2-5; D remains ambiguous. The CDR3 has 15 amino acids. The V end was cut by 5 bases, the J end by 1 base, with 14 bases between. The germline V gene encodes CDR1 LNHNV and CDR2 YYDKDF (reference sequence). The CDR3 loop is CATSPPLGVQETQYF. CDR3 in DNA: TGTGCCACCAGCCCACCGTTAGGCGTCCAAGAGACCCAGTACTTC.

The chain employs TRBV7-9 and TRBJ1-2; D not resolved. CDR1 is SEHNR, CDR2 FQNEAQ, per germline (reference sequence). The CDR3 is made up of 11 amino acids. The V end lost 0 bases, the J end lost 7 bases, and 3 bases lay between the germline ends. For the CDR3, the DNA is TGTGCCAGCAGCTTAGCCCCTGGCTACACCTTC. Encoded protein: CASSLAPGYTF.

The V gene is TRBV29-1, the J gene TRBJ1-2; maybe TRBD1 (6 bases). This CDR3 comprises 12 residues. CDR1 is SQVTM and CDR2 is ANQGSEA in the germline V gene. Deletions cut 4 bases from V and 4 bases from J, with 10 bases between. The CDR3, as DNA: TGCAGCGTTGCGGGACACGTCTATGGCTACACCTTC. This sequence encodes CSVAGHVYGYTF.

J is TRBJ1-5 and V is TRBV4-3; D ambiguous. The CDR3 is 15 amino acids. Germline CDR1 reads LGHNA; CDR2 reads YSLEER. V was cut by 0 bases and J by 1 base, with 7 bases left in between. CDR3 nucleotide sequence: TGCGCCAGCAGCCAAGATCGGAGGAGCAATCAGCCCCAGCATTTT. It translates to CASSQDRRSNQPQHF.

V usage is TRBV5-4 and J usage is TRBJ2-3; TRBD2 matches 9 bases. CDR1 and CDR2 (germline): SGHNT, YYREEE (reference sequence). Trimming at V came to 4 bases and at J to 1 base, leaving 13 bases not matched to a gene. CDR3 length: 18 amino acids. CDR3 nucleotides: TGTGCCAGCAGCCCAGCGGGAGGTCTCTTGGGGGGCACAGATACGCAGTATTTT. Translation: CASSPAGGLLGGTDTQYF.

This clone was detected only a few times. This chain uses TRBV4-2 with TRBJ2-5; TRBD1 matches 10 bases. The CDR3 length is 17 residues. The ends lost 3 bases at V and 2 bases at J; junction bases unmatched: 9. In germline, CDR1 is LGHNA, CDR2 YNFKEQ. The chain's CDR3 is CASSQTGGAGIQETQYF. CDR3 bases: TGTGCCAGCAGCCAGACAGGGGGCGCAGGGATTCAAGAGACCCAGTACTTC.

This clone was seen more than once but under ten times. The chain uses TRBV12-5 and TRBJ2-5; D gene ambiguous. CDR3 length equals 16 residues. The ends were cut back, 0 bases at V and 5 bases at J, with 16 bases in the middle. Germline V CDR1 and CDR2: LGHNT, FRNRAP. CDR3 sequence: CASGLVILGLGETQYF. The CDR3 DNA reads TGTGCTAGTGGTTTGGTAATTTTAGGGTTAGGGGAGACCCAGTACTTC.

The rearrangement joins TRBV25-1 to TRBJ1-2; 9 nucleotides align to TRBD1. Germline CDR1 reads MGHDK; CDR2 reads SYGVNS. Trimming took 1 base from V and 6 from J; bases not matched to a gene: 6. The CDR3 runs 15 residues. This CDR3 is CASSESGTGIDGYTF. The CDR3 DNA reads TGTGCCAGCAGTGAATCTGGGACAGGGATCGATGGCTACACCTTC.

A few counts support this clone. The V call is TRBV6-1, the J call TRBJ1-2; D gene unclear. Trimming removed 5 bases at V and 4 bases at J, with 11 bases between. The CDR3 has 13 residues. CDR1 is MNHNS and CDR2 is SASEGT in the germline V gene. CDR3 DNA: TGTGCCAGCAGTCCCGCAGGCAGCTATGGCTACACCTTC. Its protein product is CASSPAGSYGYTF.

The CDR3 loop is CASSDPPGQSYNEQFF. The CDR3, as DNA: TGTGCCAGCAGTGACCCTCCGGGACAGTCCTACAATGAGCAGTTCTTC. The rearrangement joins TRBV25-1 to TRBJ2-1, with 7 bases that match TRBD1. The germline CDR1 and CDR2 sequences are MGHDK and SYGVNS. V was clipped by 3 bases and J by 1 base; unmatched bases: 6. The CDR3 runs 16 residues. Filled out from reference TRBV25-1 and TRBJ2-1, the complete variable domain reads EADIYQTPRYLVIGTGKKITLECSQTMGHDKMYWYQQDPGMELHLIHYSYGVNSTEKGDLSSESTVSRIRTEHFPLTLESARPSHTSQYLCASSDPPGQSYNEQFFGPGTRLTVL.

The chain employs TRBV10-3 and TRBJ2-7, with a weak D call TRBD1 (6 bases). The germline V and J ends were trimmed by 2 bases and 4 bases, with 9 bases remaining between them. The CDR3 consists of 13 residues. Germline V lookup: CDR1 ENHRY, CDR2 SYGVKD. The CDR3 protein is CAISEPGVYEQYV. The CDR3 DNA reads TGTGCCATCAGTGAGCCAGGGGTATACGAGCAGTACGTC.

The chain carries TRBV30 and TRBJ2-2; D possibly corresponds to TRBD1 (5 bases). V was shortened by 8 bases and J by 5 bases, with 18 bases between the two germline ends. CDR3 length: 14 amino acids. Germline V gene lookup returns CDR1 GTSNPN and CDR2 SVGIG (reference sequence). DNA of the CDR3: TGTGCCGAGAGCAGGGAAAGGATAACCGGGGAGCTGTTTTTT. It is translated as CAESRERITGELFF.

The chain links TRBV30 to TRBJ2-1; D unresolved. V was cut by 2 bases and J by 5 bases, with 7 bases left in between. The CDR3 sequence is 12 residues long. Per the germline V gene, CDR1 is GTSNPN and CDR2 is SVGIG (reference sequence). CDR3 amino acids: CAWSPNNNEQFF. CDR3 in DNA: TGTGCCTGGAGTCCGAACAACAATGAGCAGTTCTTC.

The rearrangement links TRBV14 to TRBJ2-7; D unresolved. Germline V gene sequence: CDR1 SGHDN, CDR2 FVKESK. CDR3 length: 15 residues. The V and J ends lost 1 base and 3 bases respectively, with 13 bases between them. CDR3 sequence (DNA): TGTGCCAGCAGCCAAGTTGCTGGACGGAACTACGAGCAGTACTTC. Encoded protein: CASSQVAGRNYEQYF.

The chain combines TRBV11-2 with TRBJ2-3; TRBD2 aligns across 11 bases. The CDR3 covers 16 residues. Trimming removed 2 bases from V and 1 base from J; junction bases left unmatched: 2. CDR1 and CDR2 from the germline V gene are SGHAT and FQNNGV. CDR3 loop: CASSLLAGGGTDTQYF. The CDR3 region has the DNA TGTGCCAGCAGCTTACTAGCGGGGGGCGGCACAGATACGCAGTATTTT.

The chain is built from TRBV29-1 and TRBJ1-2; 10 bases align to TRBD1. This CDR3 comprises 15 residues. CDR1 is SQVTM and CDR2 is ANQGSEA in the germline V gene. J was trimmed by 2 bases and V by 7 bases; bases with no gene match: 10. In DNA, the CDR3 is TGCAGCGCCTCCGTGGGACAGGGGATAAACTATGGCTACACCTTC. This codes for CSASVGQGINYGYTF.